These 7 T cell receptor beta chains came from one sample sequenced in a study of cytomegalovirus exposure and HLA in healthy donors listed by TCRdb under 2017. Library creation used the immunoSEQ multiplex PCR assay. The multiplex PCR relied on a mix of 60 forward primers for TCR Vbeta segments and 13 reverse primers for TCR Jbeta segments. TCRdb limited this immuneACCESS table to in-frame rearrangements with V and J called. A share of clones is missing; checked studies link under half to unresolved V genes, and the rest is unexplained. In all, the sample holds roughly 110,000 clones, and around 68% of those were seen once. The top ten clones comprise 4% to 5% of the sample. Sample: PBMCs. The receptors were sampled from a woman in her thirties or forties in good health and CMV-seropositive.

V is TRBV5-1 and J is TRBJ1-4; D gene ambiguous. Trimming removed 5 bases at V and 5 bases at J, with 13 bases between. This CDR3 contains 14 residues. Germline lookup yields CDR1 SGHRS and CDR2 YFSETQ. CDR3 sequence (DNA): TGCGCCAGCAGGGGGATGGGGAGCAATGAAAAACTGTTTTTT. Translation gives CASRGMGSNEKLFF.

The V call is TRBV30, the J call TRBJ1-5; 7 bases agree with TRBD1. Germline assignment: CDR1 GTSNPN and CDR2 SVGIG (reference sequence). The CDR3 covers 16 residues. Unmatched junction bases numbered 10, after V lost 3 bases and J lost 2 bases. CDR3 DNA: TGTGCCTGGAGCAAAATACAGGGGCACGGCAATCAGCCCCAGCATTTT. As protein: CAWSKIQGHGNQPQHF.

The chain couples TRBV7-9 to TRBJ1-5; D gene ambiguous. Trimming cost V 2 bases and J 6 bases, with 8 bases left between them. Germline assignment: CDR1 SEHNR and CDR2 FQNEAQ (reference sequence). The CDR3 covers 13 residues. CDR3 protein: CASSLLAGQPQHF. CDR3 in DNA: TGTGCCAGCAGCTTATTGGCGGGTCAGCCCCAGCATTTT.

The sample holds a few counts of this clone. The chain combines TRBV4-3 with TRBJ1-2; D gene uncertain. The CDR3 contains 15 residues. V was shortened by 1 base and J by 8 bases, with 17 bases between the two germline ends. Germline-derived CDR1 and CDR2 are LGHNA and YSLEER. This CDR3 is CASSQAPPGLGGYTF. CDR3 nucleotides: TGCGCCAGCAGCCAAGCCCCGCCGGGATTGGGAGGCTACACCTTC.

The genes are TRBV6-1 and TRBJ1-5; no clear D gene. CDR1 MNHNS and CDR2 SASEGT come from the germline V gene. CDR3 length: 13 amino acids. V was shortened by 0 bases and J by 3 bases, with 3 bases between the two germline ends. In nucleotides, the CDR3 is TGTGCCAGCAGTGAAGCGTACAATCAGCCCCAGCATTTT. This gives the protein CASSEAYNQPQHF.

The rearrangement joins TRBV4-3 to TRBJ1-1, with 7 nucleotides matching TRBD1. The CDR3 is 15 residues long. Germline V gives CDR1 LGHNA, CDR2 YSLEER. V dropped 6 bases and J dropped 5; count of bases not matched to a gene: 12. CDR3 in amino acids: CASSPQGISGTEAFF. The DNA of the CDR3 is TGCGCCAGCAGTCCACAGGGGATCAGTGGAACTGAAGCTTTCTTT.

The V gene is TRBV27, the J gene TRBJ2-6; D may be TRBD1 (6 bases). This CDR3 contains 18 residues. Germline values: CDR1 MNHEY, CDR2 SMNVEV (reference sequence). Between the trimmed V and J ends, which lost 4 bases and 2 bases, there was a span of 18 bases. CDR3 loop: CASSSNPRTAPGANVLTF. CDR3 in DNA: TGTGCCAGCAGTTCCAACCCCAGGACAGCCCCTGGGGCCAACGTCCTGACTTTC.